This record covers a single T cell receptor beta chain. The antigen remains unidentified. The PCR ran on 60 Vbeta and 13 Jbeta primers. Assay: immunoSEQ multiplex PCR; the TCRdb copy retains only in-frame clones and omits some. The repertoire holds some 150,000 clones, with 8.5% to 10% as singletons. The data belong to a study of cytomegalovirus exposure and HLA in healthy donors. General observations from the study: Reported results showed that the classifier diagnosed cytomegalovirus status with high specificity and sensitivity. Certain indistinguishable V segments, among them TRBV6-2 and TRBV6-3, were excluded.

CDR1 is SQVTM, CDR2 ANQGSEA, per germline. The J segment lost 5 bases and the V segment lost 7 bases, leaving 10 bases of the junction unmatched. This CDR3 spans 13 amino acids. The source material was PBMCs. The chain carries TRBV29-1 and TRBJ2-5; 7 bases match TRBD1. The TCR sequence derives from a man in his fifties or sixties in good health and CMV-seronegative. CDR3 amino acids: CSAQEGAWETQYF. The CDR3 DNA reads TGCAGCGCCCAAGAGGGGGCATGGGAGACCCAGTACTTC. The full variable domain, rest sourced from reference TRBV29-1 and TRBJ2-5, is SAVISQKPSRDICQRGTSLTIQCQVDSQVTMMFWYRQQPGQSLTLIATANQGSEATYESGFVIDKFPISRPNLTFSTLTVSNMSPEDSSIYLCSAQEGAWETQYFGPGTRLLVL.